Listed here is a single T cell receptor (beta chain). Its antigen is as yet unknown. The sample is drawn from a study of OX40 agonist ivuxolimab in advanced cancers. Turning to the study itself: Intravenous ivuxolimab was administered to patients every 2 weeks at 0.01 to 10 mg/kg. General observations from the study: Doses of 0.1 to 3.0 mg/kg were accompanied by clonal expansion of CD4+ and CD8+ blood T cells by week 6.

The data were produced by immunoSEQ multiplex PCR, yet TCRdb's version contains in-frame clones alone and is incomplete. The data show just under 65,000 clones, with less than 95% seen just once and about 5.6% held by the top ten. CDR3 length equals 15 residues. Germline trimming cut 5 bases from V and 3 bases from J; bases unmatched to any gene: 6. Germline CDR1 reads LNHDA; CDR2 reads SQIVND (reference sequence). The receptor comes from an adult with an advanced solid tumor such as melanoma, head and neck, liver or kidney cancer. The sample here was CD4+ or CD8+ T cells sorted from blood, taken in a trial of the OX40 agonist ivuxolimab. The gene calls are TRBV19 and TRBJ2-7; 11 bases are a match to TRBD2. CDR3 loop: CASSDAGTSGYEQYF. The CDR3 region has the DNA TGTGCCAGTAGTGATGCCGGGACTAGCGGCTACGAGCAGTACTTC.